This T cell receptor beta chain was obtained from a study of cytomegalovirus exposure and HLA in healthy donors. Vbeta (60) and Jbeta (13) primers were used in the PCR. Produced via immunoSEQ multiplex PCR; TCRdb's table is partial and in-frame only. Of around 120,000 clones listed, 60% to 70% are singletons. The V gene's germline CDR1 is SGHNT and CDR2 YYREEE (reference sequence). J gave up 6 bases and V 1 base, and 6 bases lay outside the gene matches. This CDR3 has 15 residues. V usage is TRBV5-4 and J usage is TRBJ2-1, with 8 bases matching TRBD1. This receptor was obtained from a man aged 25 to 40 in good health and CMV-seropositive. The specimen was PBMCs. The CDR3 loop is CASSLKDRVGNEQFF. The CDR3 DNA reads TGTGCCAGCAGCTTGAAGGACAGGGTTGGCAATGAGCAGTTCTTC.